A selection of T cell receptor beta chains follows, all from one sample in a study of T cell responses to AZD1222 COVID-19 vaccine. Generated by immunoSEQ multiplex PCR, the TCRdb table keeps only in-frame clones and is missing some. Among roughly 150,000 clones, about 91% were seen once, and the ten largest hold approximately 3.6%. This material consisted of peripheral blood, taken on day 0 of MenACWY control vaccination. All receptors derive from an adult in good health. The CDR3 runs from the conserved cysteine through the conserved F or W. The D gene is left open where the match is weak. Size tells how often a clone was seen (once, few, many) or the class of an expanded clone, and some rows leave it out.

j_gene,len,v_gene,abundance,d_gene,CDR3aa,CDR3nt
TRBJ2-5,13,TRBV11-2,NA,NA,CASSLGLVETQYF,TGTGCCAGCAGCTTAGGACTAGTGGAGACCCAGTACTTC
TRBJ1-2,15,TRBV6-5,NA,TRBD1,CASSPRTGANYGYTF,TGTGCCAGCAGTCCGAGGACAGGGGCGAACTATGGCTACACCTTC
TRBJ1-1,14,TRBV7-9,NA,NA,CASSLPRVWTEAFF,TGTGCCAGCAGCCTCCCGAGGGTATGGACTGAAGCTTTCTTT
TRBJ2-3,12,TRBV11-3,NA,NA,CASSLGPGRQYF,TGTGCCAGCAGCTTAGGCCCCGGGAGGCAGTATTTT
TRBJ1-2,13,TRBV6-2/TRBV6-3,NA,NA,CASSATESGGYTF,TGTGCCAGCAGTGCGACAGAATCGGGCGGCTACACCTTC
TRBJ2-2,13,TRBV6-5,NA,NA,CASSYSPTGELFF,TGTGCCAGCAGTTACTCTCCAACCGGGGAGCTGTTTTTT
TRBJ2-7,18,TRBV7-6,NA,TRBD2,CASSPGYGGSDEVREQYF,TGTGCCAGCAGCCCCGGTTATGGCGGGAGTGATGAGGTTCGGGAGCAGTACTTC
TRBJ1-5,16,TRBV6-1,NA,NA,CASSEKPGWSNQPQHF,TGTGCCAGCAGTGAAAAACCAGGGTGGAGCAATCAGCCCCAGCATTTT
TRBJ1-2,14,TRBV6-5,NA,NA,CASTTLQVNYGYTF,TGTGCCAGCACCACTCTACAGGTGAACTATGGCTACACCTTC
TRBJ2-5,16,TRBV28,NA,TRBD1,CASSLIAGGVKETQYF,TGTGCCAGCAGTTTAATTGCAGGGGGCGTTAAGGAGACCCAGTACTTC
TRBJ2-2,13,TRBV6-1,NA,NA,CASRGSNTGELFF,TGTGCCAGCAGGGGCTCCAACACCGGGGAGCTGTTTTTT
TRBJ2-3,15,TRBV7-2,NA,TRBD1,CASSSDRVVADTQYF,TGTGCCAGCAGCTCGGACAGGGTGGTGGCAGATACGCAGTATTTT
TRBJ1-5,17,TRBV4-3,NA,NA,CASSQDLVGEGNQPQHF,TGCGCCAGCAGCCAAGATTTGGTGGGGGAGGGCAATCAGCCCCAGCATTTT
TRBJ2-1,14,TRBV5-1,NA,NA,CASSLDRSYNEQFF,TGCGCCAGCAGCTTGGACAGATCCTACAATGAGCAGTTCTTC
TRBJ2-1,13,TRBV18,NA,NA,CASSPLPQGEQFF,TGTGCCAGCTCACCCCTGCCCCAGGGTGAGCAGTTCTTC
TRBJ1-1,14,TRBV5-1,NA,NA,CASSLAPPNTEAFF,TGCGCCAGCAGCTTGGCCCCTCCCAACACTGAAGCTTTCTTT
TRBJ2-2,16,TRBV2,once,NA,CASSVNAKGDTGELFF,TGTGCCAGCAGTGTGAACGCAAAGGGGGACACCGGGGAGCTGTTTTTT
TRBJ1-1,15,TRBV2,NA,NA,CASSEDLTVNTEAFF,TGTGCCAGCAGTGAAGATTTGACGGTGAACACTGAAGCTTTCTTT
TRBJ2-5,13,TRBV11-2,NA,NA,CASSRGSQETQYF,TGTGCCAGCAGTCGGGGGTCCCAAGAGACCCAGTACTTC
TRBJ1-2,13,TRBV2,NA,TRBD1,CASSPDRVYGYTF,TGTGCCAGCAGTCCGGACAGGGTCTATGGCTACACCTTC
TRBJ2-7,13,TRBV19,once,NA,CASSIPGAYEQYF,TGTGCCAGTAGTATACCGGGAGCCTACGAGCAGTACTTC
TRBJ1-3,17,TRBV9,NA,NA,CASSVALPRTVGNTIYF,TGTGCCAGCAGCGTAGCCCTCCCCCGGACAGTCGGAAACACCATATATTTT
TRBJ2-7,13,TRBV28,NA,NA,CASSLGSAYEQYF,TGTGCCAGCAGTTTAGGGAGTGCCTACGAGCAGTACTTC
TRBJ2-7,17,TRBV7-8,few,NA,CASSLNAVGKNLYEQYF,TGTGCCAGCAGCTTAAATGCCGTCGGGAAGAATCTCTACGAGCAGTACTTC
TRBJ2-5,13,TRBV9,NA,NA,CASSRSRGETQYF,TGTGCCAGCAGCCGGAGCCGGGGGGAGACCCAGTACTTC
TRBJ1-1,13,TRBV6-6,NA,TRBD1,CASRDREYTEAFF,TGTGCCAGCAGGGACAGGGAGTACACTGAAGCTTTCTTT
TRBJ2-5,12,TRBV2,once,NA,CASSVDWETQYF,TGTGCCAGCAGCGTGGACTGGGAGACCCAGTACTTC
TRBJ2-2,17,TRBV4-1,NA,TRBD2,CASSHRLAGVNTGELFF,TGCGCCAGCAGCCACCGACTAGCGGGGGTAAACACCGGGGAGCTGTTTTTT
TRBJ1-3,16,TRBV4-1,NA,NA,CASSQEGPGTGNTIYF,TGCGCCAGCAGCCAAGAGGGGCCAGGGACGGGAAACACCATATATTTT
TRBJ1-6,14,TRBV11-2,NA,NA,CASSLDRVRSPLHF,TGTGCCAGCAGCTTAGATCGAGTACGATCACCCCTCCACTTT
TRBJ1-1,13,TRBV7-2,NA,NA,CASSSTGNTEAFF,TGTGCCAGCAGCTCGACAGGGAACACTGAAGCTTTCTTT
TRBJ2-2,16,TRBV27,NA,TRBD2,CASTRLAGVGTGELFF,TGTGCCAGCACCCGCCTAGCGGGAGTAGGAACCGGGGAGCTGTTTTTT
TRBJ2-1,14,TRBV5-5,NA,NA,CASSRDTGVNEQFF,TGTGCCAGCAGCCGGGACACCGGGGTCAATGAGCAGTTCTTC
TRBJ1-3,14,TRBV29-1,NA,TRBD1,CSVRTGAGGNTIYF,TGCAGCGTCCGGACAGGGGCGGGGGGAAACACCATATATTTT
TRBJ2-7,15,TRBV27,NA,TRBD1,CASSFIGQGIYEQYF,TGTGCCAGCAGTTTCATCGGACAGGGGATCTACGAGCAGTACTTC
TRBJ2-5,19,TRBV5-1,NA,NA,CASSSTGTRGANMGETQYF,TGCGCCAGCAGCTCAACCGGGACAAGGGGAGCCAACATGGGAGAGACCCAGTACTTC
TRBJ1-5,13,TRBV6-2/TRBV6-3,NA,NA,CASSSDRRQPQHF,TGTGCCAGCAGTTCCGACAGGCGGCAGCCCCAGCATTTT
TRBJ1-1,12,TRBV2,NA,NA,CASGQTKTEAFF,TGTGCCAGCGGACAGACGAAGACTGAAGCTTTCTTT
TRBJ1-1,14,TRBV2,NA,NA,CASHGTVMNTEAFF,TGTGCCAGCCATGGGACTGTGATGAACACTGAAGCTTTCTTT
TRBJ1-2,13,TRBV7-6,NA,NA,CASSLDPKSGYTF,TGTGCCAGCAGCTTAGACCCTAAGAGTGGCTACACCTTC
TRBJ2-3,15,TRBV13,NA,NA,CASSLLPRNPDTQYF,TGTGCCAGCAGCTTACTGCCCAGGAACCCAGATACGCAGTATTTT
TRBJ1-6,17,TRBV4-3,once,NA,CASSQGGFSSYNSPLHF,TGCGCCAGCAGCCAAGGGGGGTTCAGCTCCTATAATTCACCCCTCCACTTT
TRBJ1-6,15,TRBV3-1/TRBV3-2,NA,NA,CASSQGPRNNSPLHF,TGTGCCAGCAGCCAAGGCCCAAGAAATAATTCACCCCTCCACTTT
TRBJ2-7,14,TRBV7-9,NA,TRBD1,CASSLDRVFYEQYF,TGTGCCAGCAGCTTGGACAGGGTGTTCTACGAGCAGTACTTC
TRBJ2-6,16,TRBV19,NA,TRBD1,CASSTGTGVGANVLTF,TGTGCCAGTAGTACCGGGACAGGGGTCGGGGCCAACGTCCTGACTTTC
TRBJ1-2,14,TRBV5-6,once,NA,CASSLRPPNYGYTF,TGTGCCAGCAGCCTTCGGCCCCCGAACTATGGCTACACCTTC
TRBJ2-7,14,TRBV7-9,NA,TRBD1,CASSFADRAYEQYF,TGTGCCAGCAGCTTTGCTGACAGGGCCTACGAGCAGTACTTC
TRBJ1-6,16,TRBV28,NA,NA,CASSSGAYSYNSPLHF,TGTGCCAGCAGTTCTGGGGCTTACTCCTATAATTCACCCCTCCACTTT
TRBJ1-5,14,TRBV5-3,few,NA,CARSLTGPNQPQHF,TGTGCCAGAAGCCTTACAGGACCAAATCAGCCCCAGCATTTT
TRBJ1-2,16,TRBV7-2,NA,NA,CASSLAGGGRKYGYTF,TGTGCCAGCAGCTTAGCGGGAGGGGGGCGGAAATATGGCTACACCTTC